Sequencing of this TCR beta chain was carried out in a study of blood T cell repertoires in COVID-19. V lost 2 bases to trimming and J lost 0 bases, with 5 bases between them. Germline lookup yields CDR1 LNHDA and CDR2 SQIVND (reference sequence). The CDR3 consists of 15 residues. The assay was immunoSEQ multiplex PCR, and TCRdb's table has in-frame clones only and misses some. The table has 150,000 or so clones, roughly nine tenths seen once. The chain recombines TRBV19 with TRBJ1-6; no firm D call. Material: PBMCs or T cells enriched from blood (not recorded which). The clonotype originates from a human donor with acute COVID-19. The donor label of this sample is uncertain. The CDR3 nucleotides are TGTGCCAGTAGTATAATCAGCTCCTATAATTCACCCCTCCACTTT. Its protein product is CASSIISSYNSPLHF.